A single sample is the source of the 3 T cell receptor beta chains below, sequenced in a study of T cell responses to AZD1222 COVID-19 vaccine. Method: immunoSEQ multiplex PCR; TCRdb's copy keeps in-frame clones and lacks some. The top ten hold 20% to 30% of the sample, which has 92,000 or so clones, roughly 90% seen once. Here the sequenced sample was peripheral blood, taken on day 0 of AZD1222 vaccination. The source of these receptors is an adult in good health.

The chain joins TRBV30 to TRBJ1-2, with D perhaps matching TRBD1 (6 bases). This CDR3 spans 14 amino acids. Germline loops: CDR1 GTSNPN, CDR2 SVGIG (reference sequence). V was cut by 4 bases and J by 4 bases, with 16 bases left in between. The CDR3 region has the DNA TGTGCCTGGACTGAGGGCAGGGGAATCTATGGCTACACCTTC. This sequence encodes CAWTEGRGIYGYTF.

The chain uses TRBV28 and TRBJ1-2; TRBD1 aligns across 7 bases. The CDR3 consists of 13 residues. The germline CDR1 and CDR2 sequences are MDHEN and SYDVKM. With 2 bases clipped from V and 4 bases from J, the junction kept 1 base outside the gene matches. The CDR3 is CASSLQGVYGYTF. CDR3 bases: TGTGCCAGCAGTTTACAGGGGGTCTATGGCTACACCTTC.

CDR3: CASSPLGEQETQYF. For the CDR3, the DNA is TGTGCCAGCTCCCCCCTCGGGGAGCAAGAGACCCAGTACTTC. The V gene is TRBV27, the J gene TRBJ2-5; D may be TRBD2 (5 bases). In germline, CDR1 is MNHEY, CDR2 SMNVEV (reference sequence). The CDR3 runs to 14 residues. V shed 8 bases and J shed 2 bases, with 15 bases lying between them.